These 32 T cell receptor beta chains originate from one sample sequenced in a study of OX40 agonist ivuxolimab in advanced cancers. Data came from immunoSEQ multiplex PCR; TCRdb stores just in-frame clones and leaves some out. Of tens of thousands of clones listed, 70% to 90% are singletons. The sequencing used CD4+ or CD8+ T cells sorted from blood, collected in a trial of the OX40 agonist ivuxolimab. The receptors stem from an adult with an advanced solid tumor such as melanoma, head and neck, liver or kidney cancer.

The CDR3 loop is CASTLLDTGELFF. As DNA, the CDR3 is TGTGCCAGCACCCTTCTGGACACCGGGGAGCTGTTTTTT. This chain joins TRBV6-6 and TRBJ2-2; D remains unclear. The CDR3 consists of 13 residues. Per the germline V gene, CDR1 is MNHNY and CDR2 is SVGAGI (reference sequence). Trimming took 7 bases from V and 3 from J, leaving 9 bases between them.

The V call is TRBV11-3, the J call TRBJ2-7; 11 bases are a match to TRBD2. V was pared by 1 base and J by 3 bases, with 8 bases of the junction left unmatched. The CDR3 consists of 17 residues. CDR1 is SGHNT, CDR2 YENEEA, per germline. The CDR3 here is CASSLVTSGAIGYEQYF. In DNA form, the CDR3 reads TGTGCCAGCAGCTTAGTGACTAGCGGGGCGATCGGCTACGAGCAGTACTTC.

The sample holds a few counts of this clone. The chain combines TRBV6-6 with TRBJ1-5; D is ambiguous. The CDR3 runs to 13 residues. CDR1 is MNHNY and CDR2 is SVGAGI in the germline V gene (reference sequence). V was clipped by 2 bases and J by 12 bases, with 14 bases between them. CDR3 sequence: CASSYLTSGRQHF. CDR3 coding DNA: TGTGCCAGCAGTTACCTGACCTCCGGGCGCCAGCATTTT.

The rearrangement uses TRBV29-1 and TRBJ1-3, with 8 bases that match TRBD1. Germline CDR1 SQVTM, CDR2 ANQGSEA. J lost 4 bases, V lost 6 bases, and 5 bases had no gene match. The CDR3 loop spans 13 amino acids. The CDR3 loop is CSVTGGSGNTIYF. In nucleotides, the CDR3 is TGCAGCGTAACAGGGGGTAGCGGAAACACCATATATTTT.

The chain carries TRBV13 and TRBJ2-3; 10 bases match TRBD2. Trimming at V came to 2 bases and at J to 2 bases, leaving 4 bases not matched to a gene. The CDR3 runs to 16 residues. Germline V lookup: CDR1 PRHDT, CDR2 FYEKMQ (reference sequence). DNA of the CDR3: TGTGCCAGCAGCTTACGAGCGGGGGGGATCACAGATACGCAGTATTTT. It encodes CASSLRAGGITDTQYF.

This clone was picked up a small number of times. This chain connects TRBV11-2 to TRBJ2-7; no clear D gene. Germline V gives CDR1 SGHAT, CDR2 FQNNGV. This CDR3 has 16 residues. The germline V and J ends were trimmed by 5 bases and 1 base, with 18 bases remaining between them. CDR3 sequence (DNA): TGTGCCAGCAGCCCCCGGTTGAGGCAGAAGTCCTACGAGCAGTACTTC. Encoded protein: CASSPRLRQKSYEQYF.

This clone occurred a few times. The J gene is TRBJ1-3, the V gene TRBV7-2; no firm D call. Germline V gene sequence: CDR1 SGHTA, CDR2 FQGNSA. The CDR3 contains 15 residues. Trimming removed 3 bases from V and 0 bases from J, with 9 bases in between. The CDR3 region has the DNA TGTGCCAGCAGCTTTATCCCAGGCTCTGGAAACACCATATATTTT. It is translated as CASSFIPGSGNTIYF.

For the CDR3, the DNA is TGTGCCATCAGGGACAGCCAAGGGTACAATGAGCAGTTCTTC. The encoded protein is CAIRDSQGYNEQFF. The chain carries TRBV10-3 and TRBJ2-1; D might be TRBD1 (6 bases). V lost 6 bases and J 4 bases, leaving 13 bases between the germline ends. Germline V gene data show CDR1 as ENHRY and CDR2 as SYGVKD. This CDR3 is 14 amino acids long.

CDR3: CASSEAASNRPTQYF. The CDR3 bases are TGTGCCAGCAGTGAAGCGGCGTCCAACCGGCCAACCCAGTACTTC. The chain employs TRBV6-1 and TRBJ2-5, with unresolved D. Trimming left V 0 bases short and J 8 bases short, with 16 bases between. Germline V gene lookup returns CDR1 MNHNS and CDR2 SASEGT. This CDR3 has 15 amino acids.

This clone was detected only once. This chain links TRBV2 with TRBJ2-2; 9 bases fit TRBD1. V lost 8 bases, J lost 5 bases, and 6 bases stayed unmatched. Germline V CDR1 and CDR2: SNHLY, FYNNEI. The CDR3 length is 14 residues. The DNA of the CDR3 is TGTGCCAGCCGCTGGACAGGGGAAACCGGGGAGCTGTTTTTT. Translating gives CASRWTGETGELFF. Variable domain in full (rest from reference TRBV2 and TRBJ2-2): EPEVTQTPSHQVTQMGQEVILRCVPISNHLYFYWYRQILGQKVEFLVSFYNNEISEKSEIFDDQFSVERPDGSNFTLKIRSTKLEDSAMYFCASRWTGETGELFFGEGSRLTVL.

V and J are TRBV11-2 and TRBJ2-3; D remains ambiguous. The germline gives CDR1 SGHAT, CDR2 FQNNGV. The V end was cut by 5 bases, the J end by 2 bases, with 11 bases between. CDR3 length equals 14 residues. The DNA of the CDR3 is TGTGCCAGCAGCGCCGGGTCAAACACAGATACGCAGTATTTT. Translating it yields CASSAGSNTDTQYF.

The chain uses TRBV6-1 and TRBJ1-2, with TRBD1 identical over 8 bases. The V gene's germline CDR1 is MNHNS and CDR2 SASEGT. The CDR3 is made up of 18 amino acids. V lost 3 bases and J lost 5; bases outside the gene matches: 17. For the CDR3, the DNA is TGTGCCAGCAGTGATGAGTTTTTAGGAGGGACAGGAGTTTATGGCTACACCTTC. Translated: CASSDEFLGGTGVYGYTF.

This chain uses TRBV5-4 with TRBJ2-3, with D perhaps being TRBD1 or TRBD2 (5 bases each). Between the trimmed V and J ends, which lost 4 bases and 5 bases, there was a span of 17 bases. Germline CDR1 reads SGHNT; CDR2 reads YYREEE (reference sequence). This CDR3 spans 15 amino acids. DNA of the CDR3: TGTGCCAGCAGCACCCGGAGGTCTGGGGGAGATACGCAGTATTTT. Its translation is CASSTRRSGGDTQYF. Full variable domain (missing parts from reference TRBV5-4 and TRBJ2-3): ETGVTQSPTHLIKTRGQQVTLRCSSQSGHNTVSWYQQALGQGPQFIFQYYREEENGRGNFPPRFSGLQFPNYSSELNVNALELDDSALYLCASSTRRSGGDTQYFGPGTRLTVL.

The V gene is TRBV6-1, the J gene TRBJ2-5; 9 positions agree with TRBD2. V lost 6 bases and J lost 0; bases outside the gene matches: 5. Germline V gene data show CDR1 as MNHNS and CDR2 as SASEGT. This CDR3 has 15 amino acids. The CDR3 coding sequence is TGTGCCAGCAGGGGTAGCGGGGGTAACCAAGAGACCCAGTACTTC. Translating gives CASRGSGGNQETQYF.

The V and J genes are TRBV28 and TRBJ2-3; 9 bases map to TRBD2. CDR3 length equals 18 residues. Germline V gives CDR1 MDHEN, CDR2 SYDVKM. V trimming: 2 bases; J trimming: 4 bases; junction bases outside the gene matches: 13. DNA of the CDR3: TGTGCCAGCAGTTTAGCCGGGAGGCGGGGGGGCCACGCAGATACGCAGTATTTT. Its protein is CASSLAGRRGGHADTQYF.

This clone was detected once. CDR3 in DNA: TGTGCCAGTACGCGGGGCCTCTCCTATAATTCACCCCTCCACTTT. Residues: CASTRGLSYNSPLHF. The rearrangement uses TRBV19 and TRBJ1-6, with a weak D call TRBD1 (5 bases). Germline assignment: CDR1 LNHDA and CDR2 SQIVND (reference sequence). The V gene lost 7 bases and the J gene lost 0 bases, with 10 bases spanning the gap. The CDR3 totals 15 residues.

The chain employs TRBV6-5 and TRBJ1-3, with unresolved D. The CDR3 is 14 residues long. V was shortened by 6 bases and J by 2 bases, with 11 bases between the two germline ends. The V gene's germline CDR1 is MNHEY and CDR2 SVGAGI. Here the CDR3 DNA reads TGTGCCAGCAGCCTCGCTACCGCTGGAAACACCATATATTTT. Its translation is CASSLATAGNTIYF.

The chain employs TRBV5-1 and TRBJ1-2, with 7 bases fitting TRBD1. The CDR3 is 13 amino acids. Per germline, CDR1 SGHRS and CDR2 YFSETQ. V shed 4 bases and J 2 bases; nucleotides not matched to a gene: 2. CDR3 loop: CASSRTGNYGYTF. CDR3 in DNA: TGCGCCAGCAGCAGGACAGGAAACTATGGCTACACCTTC. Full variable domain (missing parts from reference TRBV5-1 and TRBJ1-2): KAGVTQTPRYLIKTRGQQVTLSCSPISGHRSVSWYQQTPGQGLQFLFEYFSETQRNKGNFPGRFSGRQFSNSRSEMNVSTLELGDSALYLCASSRTGNYGYTFGSGTRLTVV.

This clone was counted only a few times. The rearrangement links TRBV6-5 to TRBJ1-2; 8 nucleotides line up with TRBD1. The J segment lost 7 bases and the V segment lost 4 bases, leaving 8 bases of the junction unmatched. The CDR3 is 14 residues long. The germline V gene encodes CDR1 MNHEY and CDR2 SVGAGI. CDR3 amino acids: CASSSPRQGSGYTF. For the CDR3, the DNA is TGTGCCAGCAGTTCCCCCCGACAGGGGAGTGGCTACACCTTC.

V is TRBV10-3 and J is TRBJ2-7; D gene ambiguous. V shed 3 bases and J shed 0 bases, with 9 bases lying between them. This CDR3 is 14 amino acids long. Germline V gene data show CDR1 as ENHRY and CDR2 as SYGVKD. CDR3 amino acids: CAISEGQSSYEQYF. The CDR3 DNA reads TGTGCCATCAGTGAAGGGCAGAGCTCCTACGAGCAGTACTTC.

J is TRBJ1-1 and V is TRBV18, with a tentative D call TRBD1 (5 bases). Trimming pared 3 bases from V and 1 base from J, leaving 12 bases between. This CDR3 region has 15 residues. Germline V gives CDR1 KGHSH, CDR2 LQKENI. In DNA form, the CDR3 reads TGTGCCAGCTCACCCCAAGGGCAGGGGAACACTGAAGCTTTCTTT. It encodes CASSPQGQGNTEAFF.

The CDR3 loop reads CASSLQGVAYEQYF. The DNA for the CDR3 is TGCGCCAGCAGCCTACAGGGAGTCGCCTACGAGCAGTACTTC. The chain uses TRBV5-1 and TRBJ2-7; D may be TRBD1 (6 bases). Germline V gene lookup returns CDR1 SGHRS and CDR2 YFSETQ. V lost 4 bases to trimming and J lost 2 bases, with 13 bases between them. This CDR3 has 14 amino acids.

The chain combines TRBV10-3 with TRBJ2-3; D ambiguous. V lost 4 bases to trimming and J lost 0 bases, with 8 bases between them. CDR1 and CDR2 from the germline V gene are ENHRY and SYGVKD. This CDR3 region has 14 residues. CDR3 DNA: TGTGCCATCAGTGGGGAAAGAAGCACAGATACGCAGTATTTT. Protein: CAISGERSTDTQYF.

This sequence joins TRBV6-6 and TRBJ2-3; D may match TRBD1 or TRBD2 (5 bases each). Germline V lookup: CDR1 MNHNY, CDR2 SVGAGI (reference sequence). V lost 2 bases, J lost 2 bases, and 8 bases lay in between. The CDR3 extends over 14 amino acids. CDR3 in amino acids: CASSYGTTTDTQYF. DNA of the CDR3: TGTGCCAGCAGTTACGGGACCACCACAGATACGCAGTATTTT.

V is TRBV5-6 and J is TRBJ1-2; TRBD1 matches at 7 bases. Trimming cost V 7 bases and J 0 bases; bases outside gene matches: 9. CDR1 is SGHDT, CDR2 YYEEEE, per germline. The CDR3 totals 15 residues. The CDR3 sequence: CASLLRGVANYGYTF. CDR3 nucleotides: TGTGCCAGCCTACTCAGGGGGGTCGCTAACTATGGCTACACCTTC.

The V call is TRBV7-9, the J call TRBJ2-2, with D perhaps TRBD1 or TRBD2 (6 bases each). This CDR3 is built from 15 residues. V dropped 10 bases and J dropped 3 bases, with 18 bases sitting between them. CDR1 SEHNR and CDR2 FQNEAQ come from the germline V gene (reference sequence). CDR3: CANEGGRMYTGELFF. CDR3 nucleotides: TGTGCCAACGAGGGGGGCAGGATGTACACCGGGGAGCTGTTTTTT.

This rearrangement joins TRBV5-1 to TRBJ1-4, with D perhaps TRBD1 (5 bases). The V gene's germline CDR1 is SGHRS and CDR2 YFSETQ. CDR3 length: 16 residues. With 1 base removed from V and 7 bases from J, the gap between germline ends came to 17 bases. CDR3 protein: CASSLMSGVGGEKLFF. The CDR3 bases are TGCGCCAGCAGCTTGATGTCGGGGGTGGGCGGTGAAAAACTGTTTTTT.

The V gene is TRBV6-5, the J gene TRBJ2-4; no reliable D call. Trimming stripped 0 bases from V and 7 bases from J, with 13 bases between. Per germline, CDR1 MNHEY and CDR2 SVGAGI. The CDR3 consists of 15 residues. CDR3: CASSYSWNNHNIQYF. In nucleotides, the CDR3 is TGTGCCAGCAGTTACTCGTGGAATAACCATAACATTCAGTACTTC.

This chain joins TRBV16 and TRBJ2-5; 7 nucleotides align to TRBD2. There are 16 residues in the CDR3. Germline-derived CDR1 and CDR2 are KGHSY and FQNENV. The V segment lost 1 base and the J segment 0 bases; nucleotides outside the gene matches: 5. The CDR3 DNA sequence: TGTGCCAGCAGCCAATTAGGTCTAGCGGACCAAGAGACCCAGTACTTC. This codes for CASSQLGLADQETQYF.

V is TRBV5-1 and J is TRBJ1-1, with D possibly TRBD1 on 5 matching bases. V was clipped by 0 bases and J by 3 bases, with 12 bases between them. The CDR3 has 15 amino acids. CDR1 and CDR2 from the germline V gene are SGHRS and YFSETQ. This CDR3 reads CASSLGGRVDTEAFF. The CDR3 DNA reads TGCGCCAGCAGCTTGGGAGGCAGGGTGGACACTGAAGCTTTCTTT. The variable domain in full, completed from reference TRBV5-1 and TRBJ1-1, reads KAGVTQTPRYLIKTRGQQVTLSCSPISGHRSVSWYQQTPGQGLQFLFEYFSETQRNKGNFPGRFSGRQFSNSRSEMNVSTLELGDSALYLCASSLGGRVDTEAFFGQGTRLTVV.

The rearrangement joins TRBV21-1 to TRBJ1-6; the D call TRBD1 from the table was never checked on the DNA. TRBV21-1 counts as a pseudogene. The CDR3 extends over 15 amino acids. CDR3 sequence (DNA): TGTGCCAGCAGCAAAGCTGGACACCCGAATTCACCCCTCCACTTT. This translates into CASSKAGHPNSPLHF.

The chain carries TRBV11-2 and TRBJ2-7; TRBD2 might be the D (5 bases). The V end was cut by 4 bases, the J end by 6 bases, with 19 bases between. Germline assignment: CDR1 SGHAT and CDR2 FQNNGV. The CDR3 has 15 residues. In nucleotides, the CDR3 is TGTGCCAGCAGCTCGACTACGGTCGCCGCCAGCGAGCAGTACTTC. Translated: CASSSTTVAASEQYF.